The next 29 T cell receptor beta chains were all read from a single sample in a study of blood T cell repertoires in COVID-19. Method: immunoSEQ multiplex PCR; TCRdb's copy keeps in-frame clones and lacks some. The sample records some 300,000 clones, more than 75% being singletons. Sequencing was carried out using PBMCs or T cells enriched from blood (not recorded which). The receptors were gathered from a woman between 25 and 40 years old who had recovered from COVID-19.

The chain links TRBV30 to TRBJ1-3; tentatively, D is TRBD1 (6 bases). The CDR3 contains 15 residues. Germline V gene data show CDR1 as GTSNPN and CDR2 as SVGIG (reference sequence). V dropped 2 bases and J dropped 0 bases, with 11 bases sitting between them. As DNA, the CDR3 is TGTGCCTGGAGTCAAGGACAGAGCTCTGGAAACACCATATATTTT. It encodes CAWSQGQSSGNTIYF.

CDR3 sequence (DNA): TGTGCCAGCAGCCCCGAATCCCCCAGCAGGCCGAACACTGAAGCTTTCTTT. Translation gives CASSPESPSRPNTEAFF. The rearrangement uses TRBV11-2 and TRBJ1-1; D not certain. The CDR3 is 17 residues long. Germline loops: CDR1 SGHAT, CDR2 FQNNGV. V shed 5 bases and J shed 1 base, with 20 bases lying between them.

This rearrangement joins TRBV7-9 to TRBJ1-3, with D hard to call. Trimming took 5 bases from V and 0 from J, leaving 20 bases between them. CDR3 size: 18 residues. Germline CDR1 and CDR2: SEHNR and FQNEAQ (reference sequence). The DNA of the CDR3 is TGTGCCAGCAGCCGCGACCGATCCTCGGGGATCTCTGGAAACACCATATATTTT. Amino acids: CASSRDRSSGISGNTIYF.

This clone showed up just once. The V and J genes are TRBV7-8 and TRBJ1-6; D unresolved. The CDR3 sequence is 14 residues long. V was pared by 2 bases and J by 6 bases, with 8 bases between. CDR1 is SGHVS and CDR2 is FQNEAQ in the germline V gene. CDR3 in amino acids: CASSLSGVNSPLHF. CDR3 in DNA: TGTGCCAGCAGCTTATCCGGGGTTAATTCACCCCTCCACTTT.

This chain uses TRBV28 with TRBJ2-3; 9 nucleotides align to TRBD2. CDR3 size: 16 residues. The V gene's germline CDR1 is MDHEN and CDR2 SYDVKM. V trimming: 9 bases; J trimming: 2 bases; junction bases outside the gene matches: 12. CDR3 sequence reads: CASRGSGGDYTDTQYF. The DNA of the CDR3 is TGTGCCAGTAGAGGTAGCGGGGGAGATTACACAGATACGCAGTATTTT. Variable domain in full (rest from reference TRBV28 and TRBJ2-3): DVKVTQSSRYLVKRTGEKVFLECVQDMDHENMFWYRQDPGLGLRLIYFSYDVKMKEKGDIPEGYSVSREKKERFSLILESASTNQTSMYLCASRGSGGDYTDTQYFGPGTRLTVL.

This chain uses TRBV10-3 with TRBJ1-2, with D perhaps TRBD1 (6 bases). The CDR3 extends over 15 amino acids. Germline V CDR1 and CDR2: ENHRY, SYGVKD. Between the trimmed V and J ends, which lost 3 bases and 1 base, there was a span of 12 bases. CDR3 in amino acids: CAISDPGELNYGYTF. CDR3 coding DNA: TGTGCCATCAGTGACCCAGGGGAGCTTAACTATGGCTACACCTTC.

This clone was picked up one time. DNA of the CDR3: TGTGCCAGCTCACCAGGGCAGCACACTGAAGCTTTCTTT. As protein: CASSPGQHTEAFF. This chain connects TRBV18 to TRBJ1-1; no clear D. The CDR3 spans 13 residues. CDR1 and CDR2 (germline): KGHSH, LQKENI. The germline V and J ends were trimmed by 2 bases and 3 bases, with 7 bases remaining between them.

The chain employs TRBV10-3 and TRBJ2-5; TRBD2 is a possible D gene (7 bases). Germline values: CDR1 ENHRY, CDR2 SYGVKD. Trimming took 8 bases from V and 5 from J, leaving 15 bases between them. This CDR3 is 13 amino acids long. The CDR3 spells CAIPPGGRETQYF. The DNA of the CDR3 is TGTGCCATCCCCCCGGGGGGCCGGGAGACCCAGTACTTC.

The chain links TRBV4-1 to TRBJ1-2; TRBD1 might be the D (5 bases). CDR3 length equals 15 residues. Germline V gene sequence: CDR1 MGHRA, CDR2 YSYEKL. Trimming stripped 3 bases from V and 3 bases from J, with 14 bases between. The CDR3 reads CASSHPGGEHYGYTF. DNA for the CDR3: TGCGCCAGCAGCCACCCTGGAGGGGAGCACTATGGCTACACCTTC.

This chain joins TRBV7-9 and TRBJ2-7, with TRBD1 matching over 8 bases. This CDR3 spans 15 amino acids. Germline CDR1 reads SEHNR; CDR2 reads FQNEAQ (reference sequence). Unmatched junction bases numbered 12, after V lost 6 bases and J lost 5 bases. The CDR3, as DNA: TGTGCCAGCAGTGATATCCGGGACAGGCCCGACGAGCAGTACTTC. As protein: CASSDIRDRPDEQYF.

The gene calls are TRBV10-3 and TRBJ1-6, with a weak D call TRBD1 (5 bases). Deletions cut 2 bases from V and 9 bases from J, with 14 bases between. Germline CDR1 and CDR2: ENHRY and SYGVKD. The CDR3 sequence is 15 residues long. The CDR3 is CAISETGGEGSPLHF. In DNA form, the CDR3 reads TGTGCCATCAGTGAGACCGGGGGGGAGGGTTCACCCCTCCACTTT.

The chain recombines TRBV4-1 with TRBJ2-1; possibly TRBD2 for D (5 bases). The CDR3 covers 17 residues. V lost 1 base and J lost 6, with 19 bases in between. CDR1 is MGHRA and CDR2 is YSYEKL in the germline V gene. CDR3 in amino acids: CASSQVEVAPAANEQFF. CDR3 sequence (DNA): TGCGCCAGCAGCCAAGTCGAAGTAGCGCCGGCCGCCAATGAGCAGTTCTTC.

The V gene is TRBV7-9, the J gene TRBJ1-2; no reliable D call. The CDR3 is 14 amino acids. V dropped 3 bases and J dropped 4 bases, with 12 bases sitting between them. CDR1 is SEHNR, CDR2 FQNEAQ, per germline (reference sequence). The CDR3 DNA is TGTGCCAGCAGCTTCGACGAGGCCACCTATGGCTACACCTTC. Residues: CASSFDEATYGYTF.

V and J are TRBV15 and TRBJ1-4; D gene unclear. V lost 0 bases to trimming and J lost 7 bases, with 3 bases between them. The CDR3 runs 12 residues. Germline CDR1 is LNHNV and CDR2 is YYDKDF (reference sequence). The CDR3 is CATSRDSEKLFF. The CDR3 DNA is TGTGCCACCAGCAGAGATAGTGAAAAACTGTTTTTT.

This clone was observed once. The chain recombines TRBV4-1 with TRBJ2-7, with D uncertain. The CDR3 has 14 residues. Trimming stripped 4 bases from V and 0 bases from J, with 10 bases between. Germline lookup yields CDR1 MGHRA and CDR2 YSYEKL. Written as DNA, the CDR3 is TGCGCCAGCAGCCGACTGCCTCTCTCCTACGAGCAGTACTTC. Translating gives CASSRLPLSYEQYF.

The rearrangement joins TRBV6-1 to TRBJ1-6, with D uncertain. Germline V lookup: CDR1 MNHNS, CDR2 SASEGT. The CDR3 has 17 residues. V lost 0 bases to trimming and J lost 3 bases, with 12 bases between them. The CDR3 DNA reads TGTGCCAGCAGTGAAGCCGTGACGCGGAGCTATAATTCACCCCTCCACTTT. Amino acid sequence: CASSEAVTRSYNSPLHF.

The rearrangement links TRBV7-8 to TRBJ1-4; weak D call: TRBD1 (6 bases). CDR3 length: 14 amino acids. Germline V gives CDR1 SGHVS, CDR2 FQNEAQ. V lost 5 bases to trimming and J lost 7 bases, with 14 bases between them. Written as DNA, the CDR3 is TGTGCCAGCAGCAGACAGGCAGGAGGTGAAAAACTGTTTTTT. Translation gives CASSRQAGGEKLFF.

The rearrangement joins TRBV28 to TRBJ2-7; TRBD1 agrees at 10 bases. Trimming at V came to 7 bases and at J to 7 bases, leaving 13 bases not matched to a gene. CDR1 is MDHEN and CDR2 is SYDVKM in the germline V gene. The CDR3 consists of 15 residues. The CDR3 nucleotides are TGTGCCAGCATAGGCCCCGGGACAGGGGTGGGGGAGCAGTACTTC. Protein product: CASIGPGTGVGEQYF.

The rearrangement uses TRBV18 and TRBJ1-4; D might be TRBD1 (6 bases). Germline V lookup: CDR1 KGHSH, CDR2 LQKENI. This CDR3 is 14 amino acids long. Trimming removed 3 bases at V and 5 bases at J, with 10 bases between. CDR3: CASSPGRGNEKLFF. The CDR3 DNA sequence: TGTGCCAGCTCACCGGGCAGGGGAAATGAAAAACTGTTTTTT.

This clone showed up just once. This chain links TRBV10-1 with TRBJ2-7; weak D call: TRBD1 (5 bases). Germline V lookup: CDR1 WNHNN, CDR2 SYGVQD (reference sequence). The CDR3 is made up of 13 amino acids. Trimming took 10 bases from V and 0 from J, leaving 13 bases between them. As DNA, the CDR3 is TGCGCCACTCAGGCCAGGGACTCCTACGAGCAGTACTTC. Its translation is CATQARDSYEQYF.

This chain joins TRBV19 and TRBJ1-1; TRBD1 matches at 9 bases. Unmatched junction bases numbered 8, after V lost 3 bases and J lost 3 bases. The CDR3 runs to 16 residues. In germline, CDR1 is LNHDA, CDR2 SQIVND (reference sequence). The DNA of the CDR3 is TGTGCCAGTAGTATTGGGACAGGGCGGGGTGACACTGAAGCTTTCTTT. It translates to CASSIGTGRGDTEAFF.

The V call is TRBV7-8, the J call TRBJ1-5; 9 bases are shared with TRBD1. The V and J ends lost 6 bases and 0 bases, in that order; junction bases with no gene match: 6. This CDR3 region has 16 residues. CDR1 is SGHVS and CDR2 is FQNEAQ in the germline V gene. The CDR3 reads CASRSGTGSSNQPQHF. CDR3 nucleotide sequence: TGTGCCAGCAGATCCGGGACAGGGAGTAGCAATCAGCCCCAGCATTTT.

CDR3 nucleotides: TGTGCCAGCAGCTCCCCCAGCGGGGGGGCGTACAATGAGCAGTTCTTC. It is translated as CASSSPSGGAYNEQFF. The chain combines TRBV9 with TRBJ2-1; 10 bases agree with TRBD2. The CDR3 totals 16 residues. CDR1 and CDR2 from the germline V gene are SGDLS and YYNGEE. The V segment lost 4 bases and the J segment 4 bases; nucleotides outside the gene matches: 8.

This clone appeared a single time. This chain joins TRBV2 and TRBJ1-5; 10 bases map to TRBD1. This CDR3 is 17 amino acids long. With 7 bases clipped from V and 3 bases from J, the junction kept 12 bases outside the gene matches. The germline CDR1 and CDR2 sequences are SNHLY and FYNNEI. The CDR3 protein is CASTPLTGGIVNQPQHF. In DNA, the CDR3 is TGTGCCAGCACCCCCCTGACAGGGGGCATTGTCAATCAGCCCCAGCATTTT.

The V and J genes are TRBV15 and TRBJ2-5; D is uncertain. Germline loops: CDR1 LNHNV, CDR2 YYDKDF (reference sequence). V lost 3 bases and J lost 0, with 8 bases in between. The CDR3 is 14 residues long. CDR3 sequence: CATSSQVDQETQYF. The CDR3 DNA is TGTGCCACCAGCAGTCAAGTAGACCAAGAGACCCAGTACTTC.

The chain is built from TRBV2 and TRBJ2-7; perhaps TRBD2 as D (5 bases). Germline assignment: CDR1 SNHLY and CDR2 FYNNEI. Trimming stripped 3 bases from V and 2 bases from J, with 14 bases between. There are 15 residues in the CDR3. In nucleotides, the CDR3 is TGTGCCAGCAGTGATACGGGGTTCTTGACCTACGAGCAGTACTTC. Amino acid sequence: CASSDTGFLTYEQYF. Full variable domain (outside the CDR3, taken from reference TRBV2 and TRBJ2-7): EPEVTQTPSHQVTQMGQEVILRCVPISNHLYFYWYRQILGQKVEFLVSFYNNEISEKSEIFDDQFSVERPDGSNFTLKIRSTKLEDSAMYFCASSDTGFLTYEQYFGPGTRLTVT.

V usage is TRBV9 and J usage is TRBJ1-6; 7 bases match TRBD1. The germline CDR1 and CDR2 sequences are SGDLS and YYNGEE. CDR3 length: 14 residues. V was pared by 5 bases and J by 8 bases, with 7 bases of the junction left unmatched. CDR3 nucleotides: TGTGCCAGCAGAAAGGGGCAGGGGGATTCACCCCTCCACTTT. It translates to CASRKGQGDSPLHF.

The table lists this clone with a few counts. J is TRBJ1-6 and V is TRBV27, with D tentatively TRBD1 (5 bases). The CDR3 runs 14 residues. V was pared by 2 bases and J by 10 bases, with 12 bases between. In germline, CDR1 is MNHEY, CDR2 SMNVEV (reference sequence). CDR3 protein: CASSLGIRGSPLHF. The DNA for the CDR3 is TGTGCCAGCAGTTTAGGTATCCGGGGGTCACCCCTCCACTTT.

The rearrangement joins TRBV7-8 to TRBJ1-2, with D possibly matching TRBD1 (5 bases). The CDR3 extends over 15 amino acids. V was cut by 1 base and J by 2 bases, with 11 bases left in between. Germline loops: CDR1 SGHVS, CDR2 FQNEAQ. CDR3 DNA sequence: TGTGCCAGCAGCTTAGGGCAGGGAATAAACTATGGCTACACCTTC. It yields the protein CASSLGQGINYGYTF.